The next 2 T cell receptor beta chains were all read from a single sample in a study of T cells after yellow fever vaccination. TCRdb itself ran the 5' RACE reads through MiXCR, one entry per CDR3 protein. The top ten hold approximately 0.67% of the sample, which has over 110,000 distinct CDR3 sequences, 7.7% seen once. The sequencing used CD4+ T cells sorted from PBMCs, collected 5 days after the yellow fever booster vaccination. These receptors originate from a man in his thirties or forties who received the YFV17D yellow fever vaccine.

This clonotype showed up many times. The chain recombines TRBV7-2 with TRBJ2-1, with 11 bases lining up with TRBD2. This CDR3 has 18 amino acids. Germline assignment: CDR1 SGHTA and CDR2 FQGNSA. J gave up 6 bases and V 5 bases, and 15 bases lay outside the gene matches. The CDR3 sequence is CASSQRWLLAGDPNEQFF. The CDR3, as DNA: TGTGCCAGCAGCCAGCGCTGGCTACTAGCGGGGGATCCCAATGAGCAGTTCTTC.

This clonotype was counted ten times or more. The chain employs TRBV28 and TRBJ2-3; 8 nucleotides match TRBD2. Germline V gene data show CDR1 as MDHEN and CDR2 as SYDVKM. V gave up 10 bases and J gave up 2 bases; unmatched junction bases: 11. The CDR3 length is 15 residues. For the CDR3, the DNA is TGTGCCAACCTCTGGCGGGAGGTCTTCACAGATACGCAGTATTTT. This sequence encodes CANLWREVFTDTQYF. Variable domain in full (rest from reference TRBV28 and TRBJ2-3): DVKVTQSSRYLVKRTGEKVFLECVQDMDHENMFWYRQDPGLGLRLIYFSYDVKMKEKGDIPEGYSVSREKKERFSLILESASTNQTSMYLCANLWREVFTDTQYFGPGTRLTVL.